This T cell receptor beta chain was identified in a study of CD8+ T cells in alopecia areata. At the level of the study: The duration of tofacitinib was 6 to 18 months, with 6 months off drug afterward.

A word on this clone: No antigen is known for it.

Overall study results and limits: Persistence during tofacitinib was seen for many expanded lesional clones in scalp and blood. The treated group had a single nonresponder, limiting CD8+ expansion-response conclusions.

This CDR3 has 12 residues. V lost 1 base and J lost 4, with 4 bases in between. The germline V gene has CDR1 SGHTA and CDR2 FQGNSA. Treatment in this sample: oral pan-JAK inhibitor, 5-10 mg twice daily. Isolated RNA was reverse transcribed into cDNA used as the sequencing template. Method: immunoSEQ multiplex PCR; TCRdb's copy keeps in-frame clones and lacks some. This table holds roughly 200,000 clones, roughly 50% found once. The chain couples TRBV7-2 to TRBJ1-1; D gene unclear. The sequence came from a human donor with alopecia areata. Material: CD8+ T cells sorted from blood, obtained at week 24, from a patient treated with tofacitinib. The CDR3 spells CASSLETTEAFF. CDR3 bases: TGTGCCAGCAGCTTAGAGACCACTGAAGCTTTCTTT.